This entry describes one T cell receptor (beta chain). This CDR3 spans 13 amino acids. V was shortened by 5 bases and J by 8 bases, with 15 bases between the two germline ends. Looked up from germline, CDR1 is MNHNS and CDR2 is SASEGT. The method was immunoSEQ multiplex PCR; TCRdb's version includes in-frame clones alone and lacks a portion of them. The sample holds 60,000 to 95,000 clones, 65% to 90% seen once. These data are taken from a study of OX40 agonist ivuxolimab in advanced cancers. Specimen: CD4+ or CD8+ T cells sorted from blood, collected in a trial of the OX40 agonist ivuxolimab. The genes are TRBV6-1 and TRBJ1-2, with a weak D call TRBD1 (6 bases). This receptor was identified in an adult with an advanced solid tumor such as melanoma, head and neck, liver or kidney cancer. CDR3 in amino acids: CASSLGGDAGYTF. DNA of the CDR3: TGTGCCAGCAGTTTAGGGGGAGATGCGGGCTACACCTTC.